This T cell receptor beta chain was retrieved from a study of T cell responses to AZD1222 COVID-19 vaccine. Study outcomes and limitations: Reportedly, nearly half of unique spike TCRs recognized epitopes outside B.1.351/B.1.1.7 mutations. Samples come after the peak T cell response, not at day 14.

Trimming removed 6 bases from V and 1 base from J, with 0 bases in between. Germline V gives CDR1 SNHLY, CDR2 FYNNEI. The CDR3 has 10 residues. Produced via immunoSEQ multiplex PCR; TCRdb's table is partial and in-frame only. The repertoire includes roughly 29,000 clones, 85% to 95% of them detected once, and 8.1% sits in the top ten. A word on this clone: Antigen unknown.

The TCR was taken from an adult in good health. The rearrangement uses TRBV2 and TRBJ1-1; D not certain. This sample comprised peripheral blood, obtained on day 0 of AZD1222 vaccination. The DNA for the CDR3 is TGTGCCAGCAGGAACACTGAAGCTTTCTTT. The encoded protein is CASRNTEAFF.